This T cell receptor beta chain was recovered during a study of early T cells in non-severe SARS-CoV-2 infection. Study background: The authors sequenced bulk RNA from unsorted whole blood, leaving chains unpaired. General study results and limits: Matching with VDJdb favored anti-spike CD8 responses (missing private and CD4 specificities).

As part of library construction, unique molecular identifiers were attached to individual cDNA molecules. TCRdb re-called the 5' RACE reads with MiXCR, one entry per CDR3 protein. The sample contains tens of thousands of distinct CDR3 sequences, 5.8% of which appear only once. In this sample, this clonotype turned up many times. The target antigen is unknown. The CDR3 runs to 13 residues. The V gene lost 5 bases and the J gene lost 3 bases, with 14 bases spanning the gap. Germline V lookup: CDR1 DFQATT, CDR2 SNEGSKA (reference sequence). The sequence was collected from an adult who was a healthcare worker with PCR-confirmed SARS-CoV-2 infection or an uninfected control (not recorded which). Sequencing was performed on whole blood. This sequence joins TRBV20-1 and TRBJ2-7; D possibly corresponds to TRBD1 (6 bases). The CDR3 spells CSASDRPDYEQYF. The CDR3 bases are TGCAGTGCTTCCGACAGGCCCGACTACGAGCAGTACTTC.